This T cell receptor (beta chain) is drawn from a study of early T cells in non-severe SARS-CoV-2 infection. Whole-study context: Alpha and beta chains were unpaired, from unsorted whole-blood bulk RNA.

The TCR library protocol attached unique molecular identifiers to the individual cDNA molecules. TCRdb called the 5' RACE reads again in MiXCR, with one record for every CDR3 protein. In the table there are roughly 32,000 distinct CDR3 sequences, around 5.6% of which are singletons. Unmatched junction bases numbered 2, after V lost 2 bases and J lost 0 bases. Germline CDR1 reads KGHSH; CDR2 reads LQKENI. This CDR3 is 15 amino acids long. Study-wide findings and caveats: VDJdb-based matching was biased toward anti-spike CD8 responses and missed private and CD4 specificities.

This clonotype was counted a few times. Its specificity is unknown. The gene calls are TRBV18 and TRBJ2-3; TRBD2 matches 7 bases. This TCR was recovered from an adult who was a healthcare worker with PCR-confirmed SARS-CoV-2 infection or an uninfected control (not recorded which). The material sequenced was whole blood. Here the CDR3 reads CASSPAGVSTDTQYF. The CDR3 coding sequence is TGTGCCAGCTCACCAGCGGGGGTTAGCACAGATACGCAGTATTTT.